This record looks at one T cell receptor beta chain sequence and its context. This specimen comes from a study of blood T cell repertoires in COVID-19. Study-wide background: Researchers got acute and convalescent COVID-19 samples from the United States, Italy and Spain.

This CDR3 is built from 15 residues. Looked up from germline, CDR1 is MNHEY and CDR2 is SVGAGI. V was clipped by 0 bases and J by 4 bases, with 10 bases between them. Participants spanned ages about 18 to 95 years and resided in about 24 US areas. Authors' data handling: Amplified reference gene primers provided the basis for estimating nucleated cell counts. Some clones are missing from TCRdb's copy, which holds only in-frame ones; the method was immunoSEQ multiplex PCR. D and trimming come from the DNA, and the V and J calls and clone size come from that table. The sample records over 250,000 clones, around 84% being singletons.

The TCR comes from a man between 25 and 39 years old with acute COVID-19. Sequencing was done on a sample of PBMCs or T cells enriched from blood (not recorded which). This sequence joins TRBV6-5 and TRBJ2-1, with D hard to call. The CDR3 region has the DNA TGTGCCAGCAGTTACTCTACAGTTCGGTACAATGAGCAGTTCTTC. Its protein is CASSYSTVRYNEQFF.